The sequence of this T cell receptor (beta chain) was determined in a study of blood T cell repertoires in COVID-19. Across the whole study: Whether acute or convalescent, the COVID-19 samples came from the United States, Italy and Spain. Sample material is recorded as cDNA or gDNA derived from T cells, B-cell-depleted T cells, or PBMCs.

Germline V gene lookup returns CDR1 LNHDA and CDR2 SQIVND (reference sequence). CDR3 length equals 14 residues. V was shortened by 1 base and J by 1 base, with 8 bases between the two germline ends. Using immunoSEQ multiplex PCR, the repertoire was profiled, and TCRdb retains in-frame clones only, with some absent. The sample holds about 290,000 clones, roughly nine tenths seen once. This chain uses TRBV19 with TRBJ2-7; D uncertain. The TCR originated in a woman between 25 and 40 years old with COVID-19, enrolled during active disease. Input material: peripheral blood. CDR3 DNA: TGTGCCAGTAGTATAGTCGGTTCATCCTACGAGCAGTACTTC. Translated: CASSIVGSSYEQYF.